This T cell receptor (beta chain) stems from a study of blood T cell repertoires in COVID-19. Study-level information: Samples representing acute and convalescent COVID-19 were sourced from the United States, Italy and Spain.

This CDR3 is 15 amino acids long. The germline CDR1 and CDR2 sequences are MNHEY and SVGEGT. V was cut by 2 bases and J by 6 bases, with 16 bases left in between. As handled by the study authors: Quantification of nucleated cells was approximated via reference gene primer amplification. Profiled with immunoSEQ multiplex PCR; TCRdb holds only in-frame clones, not every one. From that table come the V and J calls and clone size; the DNA was used to work out D and trimming. The data contain approximately 90,000 clones, approximately 88% of them singletons. This sequence originates from a woman at least 80 years old with active or convalescent COVID-19. The material sequenced was peripheral blood. The V call is TRBV6-2 or TRBV6-3, the J call TRBJ1-2; possible D gene TRBD1, 5 bases. The CDR3 DNA is TGTGCCAGCAGTTACGGGGGACTCCTCACCGATGGCTACACCTTC. This gives the protein CASSYGGLLTDGYTF.